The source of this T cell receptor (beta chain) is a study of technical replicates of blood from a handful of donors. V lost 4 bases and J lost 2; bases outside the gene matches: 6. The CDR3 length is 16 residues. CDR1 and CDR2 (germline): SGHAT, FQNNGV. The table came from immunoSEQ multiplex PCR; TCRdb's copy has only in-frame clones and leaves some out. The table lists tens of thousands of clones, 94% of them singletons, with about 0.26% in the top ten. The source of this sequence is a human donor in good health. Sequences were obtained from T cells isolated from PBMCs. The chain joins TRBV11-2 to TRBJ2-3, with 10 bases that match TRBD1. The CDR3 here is CASSSPGQGPTDTQYF. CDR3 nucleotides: TGTGCCAGCAGCTCACCGGGACAGGGGCCCACAGATACGCAGTATTTT.